The present TCR beta chain was sequenced within a study of identical twins. With respect to this clonotype: Its antigen is unidentified.

This CDR3 spans 14 amino acids. In germline, CDR1 is KGHSH, CDR2 LQKENI. V lost 6 bases and J 6 bases, leaving 17 bases between the germline ends. Regarding the study as a whole: Whereas memory repertoires showed no such difference, abundant cord blood beta clonotypes carried fewer insertions.

TCRdb called the 5' RACE reads again in MiXCR, with one record for every CDR3 protein. The sample consists of about 210,000 distinct CDR3 sequences, approximately 9% of them appearing once. The sequenced material came from memory (CD45RO+) T cells sorted from blood. The sequence came from a young woman in good health. J is TRBJ1-2 and V is TRBV18, with TRBD1 as a possible D gene (5 bases). The DNA for the CDR3 is TGTGCCAGCTCGCCCTCCGACAGCATACATGGCTACACCTTC. Its translation: CASSPSDSIHGYTF.